This TCR beta chain emerged from a study of T-cell reconstitution after alpha-beta-depleted transplantation in children. Preparing the TCRbeta library involved the use of unique molecular identifiers. TCRdb recomputed calls from the PCR reads with MiXCR, one row per CDR3 protein. The data hold 200,000 to 300,000 distinct CDR3 sequences, with 9.5% to 15% observed a single time. This clonotype was observed at least ten times. The clonotype originates from a human donor who donated a stem cell graft to a child with acute lymphoblastic leukemia. The sample here was PBMCs from the stem cell graft donor, taken from the stem cell graft.

CDR3 loop: CASSWYRQGGGEQYF. CDR3 DNA: TGTGCCAGCAGCTGGTACCGACAGGGGGGCGGCGAGCAGTACTTC. The chain has TRBV5-5 and TRBJ2-7; 9 bases agree with TRBD1. J gave up 6 bases and V 3 bases, and 10 bases lay outside the gene matches. There are 15 residues in the CDR3. The germline gives CDR1 SGHKS, CDR2 YYEKEE (reference sequence).